The 20 T cell receptor beta chains given below trace back to one sample, sequenced in a study of cytomegalovirus exposure and HLA in healthy donors. The primer mix had 60 Vbeta and 13 Jbeta primers. Sequencing was performed with immunoSEQ multiplex PCR; in TCRdb, only in-frame clones are kept and a portion is missing. The data hold 90,000 to 140,000 clones, with over 70% observed a single time. The sequencing sample was made of PBMCs. The receptors here all came from a woman aged 40 to 50 in good health and CMV-seropositive.

J is TRBJ1-2 and V is TRBV5-5; TRBD1 matches at 10 bases. Unmatched junction bases numbered 5, after V lost 4 bases and J lost 8 bases. Germline CDR1 is SGHKS and CDR2 is YYEKEE (reference sequence). CDR3 length equals 13 residues. The CDR3 nucleotides are TGTGCCAGCAGCCGGACAGGGGGTAGGGGCTACACCTTC. Its translation is CASSRTGGRGYTF.

In DNA form, the CDR3 reads TGTGCCATCAGTGAGTCTGCCCTCGGCGGGTACAATGAGCAGTTCTTC. Amino acid sequence: CAISESALGGYNEQFF. The chain has TRBV10-3 and TRBJ2-1, with D perhaps TRBD2 (5 bases). The CDR3 totals 16 residues. Deletions cut 0 bases from V and 4 bases from J, with 13 bases between. CDR1 and CDR2 (germline): ENHRY, SYGVKD.

The chain couples TRBV4-1 to TRBJ1-2; D remains ambiguous. V lost 5 bases and J lost 1, with 14 bases in between. The germline V gene encodes CDR1 MGHRA and CDR2 YSYEKL. This CDR3 comprises 15 residues. The CDR3 DNA follows: TGCGCCAGCAGCACCCAGTTCACAGTTAACTATGGCTACACCTTC. Its protein is CASSTQFTVNYGYTF.

V usage is TRBV5-4 and J usage is TRBJ2-7; D gene ambiguous. CDR1 is SGHNT and CDR2 is YYREEE in the germline V gene (reference sequence). The V end was cut by 1 base, the J end by 2 bases, with 7 bases between. The CDR3 runs to 13 residues. CDR3 region: CASSLTQTYEQYF. The CDR3 nucleotides read TGTGCCAGCAGCTTGACCCAGACCTACGAGCAGTACTTC.

This sequence joins TRBV28 and TRBJ2-4; no definite D call. V was shortened by 5 bases and J by 9 bases, with 11 bases between the two germline ends. Germline V gene sequence: CDR1 MDHEN, CDR2 SYDVKM. The CDR3 runs to 12 residues. CDR3 amino acids: CASSAVQAIQYF. The CDR3 DNA sequence: TGTGCCAGCAGTGCCGTTCAGGCCATTCAGTACTTC.

The chain combines TRBV7-9 with TRBJ1-2; 8 bases match TRBD1. The CDR3 is 15 residues long. V dropped 5 bases and J dropped 6; count of bases not matched to a gene: 11. Germline CDR1 is SEHNR and CDR2 is FQNEAQ (reference sequence). Here the CDR3 reads CASSRRPDRVHGYTF. The CDR3 nucleotides are TGTGCCAGCAGCCGCCGCCCGGACAGGGTCCATGGCTACACCTTC.

V is TRBV28 and J is TRBJ2-7; TRBD1 aligns across 9 bases. CDR1 is MDHEN, CDR2 SYDVKM, per germline. The CDR3 runs to 14 residues. Germline trimming cut 5 bases from V and 5 bases from J; bases unmatched to any gene: 7. The CDR3 DNA reads TGTGCCAGCAGTATGACAGGGGGGGACCACGAGCAGTACTTC. The encoded protein is CASSMTGGDHEQYF.

V usage is TRBV18 and J usage is TRBJ2-1; 8 nucleotides match TRBD1. After removal of 3 bases from V and 0 bases from J, the junction contained 7 bases not matched to a gene. The CDR3 runs 17 residues. Per the germline V gene, CDR1 is KGHSH and CDR2 is LQKENI. This chain's CDR3 is CASSPWTGQSSYNEQFF. The CDR3 DNA follows: TGTGCCAGCTCACCGTGGACAGGGCAAAGCTCCTACAATGAGCAGTTCTTC.

The chain uses TRBV5-1 and TRBJ2-2; D is perhaps TRBD1 (5 bases). The CDR3 is 18 amino acids. Germline-derived CDR1 and CDR2 are SGHRS and YFSETQ. Trimming stripped 2 bases from V and 1 base from J, with 18 bases between. Written as DNA, the CDR3 is TGCGCCAGCAGCTTCCCTAGGCAGGGTGGGGTGAACACCGGGGAGCTGTTTTTT. Translating gives CASSFPRQGGVNTGELFF.

This chain links TRBV27 with TRBJ1-6; maybe TRBD1 (6 bases). The CDR3 sequence is 18 residues long. The V end lost 10 bases, the J end lost 5 bases, and 27 bases lay between the germline ends. The germline V gene has CDR1 MNHEY and CDR2 SMNVEV (reference sequence). The CDR3 DNA reads TGTGCCATTATAGTGGGTGGGGGACGGGGGGCACATAATTCACCCCTCCACTTT. Translated: CAIIVGGGRGAHNSPLHF.

The count of this clone is one. V and J are TRBV5-1 and TRBJ2-7; 7 bases are a match to TRBD2. The J call may be mistaken, given a closer DNA end match to TRBJ2-5. Germline V gene data show CDR1 as SGHRS and CDR2 as YFSETQ. The CDR3 extends over 15 amino acids. CDR3 coding DNA: TGCGCCAGCAGCCAGCAGCGGGACCCAAAAGAGACCCAGTACTTC. This translates into CASSQQRDPKETQYF.

The V gene is TRBV5-6, the J gene TRBJ1-3, with a possible D match to TRBD1 (6 bases). The CDR3 is 16 residues long. Germline CDR1 is SGHDT and CDR2 is YYEEEE. Trimming removed 1 base at V and 0 bases at J, with 11 bases between. The CDR3 DNA is TGTGCCAGCAGCTTGCCTGCGGACAGCTCTGGAAACACCATATATTTT. It translates to CASSLPADSSGNTIYF.

The rearrangement joins TRBV6-1 to TRBJ2-1, with TRBD2 matching over 7 bases. The CDR3 is 15 residues long. J was trimmed by 9 bases and V by 2 bases; bases with no gene match: 10. The V gene's germline CDR1 is MNHNS and CDR2 SASEGT. CDR3 loop: CASSETLGGVSEQFF. CDR3 coding DNA: TGTGCCAGCAGTGAAACCCTGGGGGGGGTCAGTGAGCAGTTCTTC.

This clone was counted between two and nine times. This chain links TRBV7-6 with TRBJ2-5, with 9 bases matching TRBD2. Matching the DNA end better, TRBJ2-7 makes the J call doubtful. The CDR3 runs to 15 residues. Germline CDR1 and CDR2: SGHVS and FNYEAQ. The CDR3 sequence: CASSLFGGGGYEQYF. The DNA of the CDR3 is TGTGCCAGCAGCTTATTTGGCGGGGGGGGATACGAGCAGTACTTC.

This chain uses TRBV6-5 with TRBJ2-1; TRBD2 aligns across 10 bases. The CDR3 is made up of 15 amino acids. The J segment lost 8 bases and the V segment lost 2 bases, leaving 6 bases of the junction unmatched. Germline V gene lookup returns CDR1 MNHEY and CDR2 SVGAGI. CDR3 amino acids: CASSYITSGMYEQFF. The CDR3 DNA is TGTGCCAGCAGTTACATTACTAGCGGGATGTATGAGCAGTTCTTC.

This clone has only a few counts. This chain joins TRBV18 and TRBJ2-3, with 8 bases identical to TRBD1. Trimming at V came to 4 bases and at J to 5 bases, leaving 5 bases not matched to a gene. This CDR3 spans 14 amino acids. Germline V lookup: CDR1 KGHSH, CDR2 LQKENI. In DNA form, the CDR3 reads TGTGCCAGCTCACAGACAGGGGTTGGAGATACGCAGTATTTT. Amino acid sequence: CASSQTGVGDTQYF.

The chain combines TRBV15 with TRBJ2-5, with 10 bases fitting TRBD1. The DNA end is a closer match to TRBJ2-7, so the J assignment may be wrong. CDR1 is LNHNV and CDR2 is YYDKDF in the germline V gene (reference sequence). The CDR3 consists of 15 residues. The CDR3 sequence is CATSGSRDRGYEQYF. In DNA form, the CDR3 reads TGTGCCACCAGCGGAAGCCGGGACAGGGGCTACGAGCAGTACTTC.

The V and J genes are TRBV7-9 and TRBJ2-5; D is uncertain. The DNA end is a closer match to TRBJ2-7, so the J assignment may be wrong. Germline-derived CDR1 and CDR2 are SEHNR and FQNEAQ (reference sequence). The CDR3 consists of 17 residues. CDR3 region: CASSSRSLRSSSYEQYF. CDR3 bases: TGTGCCAGCAGCTCCCGTTCCCTCAGGTCTAGCTCCTACGAGCAGTACTTC.

V gene TRBV4-3 combines with J gene TRBJ2-1; TRBD2 agrees at 8 bases. CDR3 length: 16 amino acids. The V segment lost 0 bases and the J segment 4 bases; nucleotides outside the gene matches: 5. Germline loops: CDR1 LGHNA, CDR2 YSLEER. The CDR3 nucleotides read TGCGCCAGCAGCCAAGATTGGCGGGGGGATTACAATGAGCAGTTCTTC. Its protein is CASSQDWRGDYNEQFF.

This clone came up a few times. The CDR3 DNA is TGTGCCAGCACCCATGACAGGGGCGGACCTGAAGCTTTCTTT. Amino acids: CASTHDRGGPEAFF. The rearrangement joins TRBV6-5 to TRBJ1-1, with TRBD1 matching over 8 bases. CDR1 and CDR2 from the germline V gene are MNHEY and SVGAGI. The CDR3 sequence is 14 residues long. J gave up 6 bases and V 7 bases, and 10 bases lay outside the gene matches.